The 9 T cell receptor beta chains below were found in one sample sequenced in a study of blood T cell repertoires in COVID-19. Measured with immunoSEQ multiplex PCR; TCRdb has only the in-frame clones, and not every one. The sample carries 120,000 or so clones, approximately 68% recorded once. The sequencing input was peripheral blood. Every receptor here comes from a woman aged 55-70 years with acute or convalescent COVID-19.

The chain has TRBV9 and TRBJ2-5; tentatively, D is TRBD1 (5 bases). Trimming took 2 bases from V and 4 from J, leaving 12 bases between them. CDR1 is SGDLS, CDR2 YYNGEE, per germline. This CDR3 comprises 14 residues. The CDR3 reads CASSVGRAGETQYF. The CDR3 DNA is TGTGCCAGCAGCGTCGGCAGGGCTGGAGAGACCCAGTACTTC.

CDR3 DNA sequence: TGTGCCAGTAGTCTGACAGGGTGGGCTAATGAAAAACTGTTTTTT. Amino acid sequence: CASSLTGWANEKLFF. The chain uses TRBV19 and TRBJ1-4; 7 bases align to TRBD1. The CDR3 loop spans 15 amino acids. Per germline, CDR1 LNHDA and CDR2 SQIVND (reference sequence). The junction had 6 bases not matched to a gene; V was cut back by 5 bases and J by 3 bases.

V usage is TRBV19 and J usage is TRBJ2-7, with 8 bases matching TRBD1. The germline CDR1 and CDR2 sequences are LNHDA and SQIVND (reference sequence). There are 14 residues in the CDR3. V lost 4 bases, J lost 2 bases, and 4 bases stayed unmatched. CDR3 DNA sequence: TGTGCCAGTAGTACTCGGGACAGGACCTACGAGCAGTACTTC. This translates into CASSTRDRTYEQYF.

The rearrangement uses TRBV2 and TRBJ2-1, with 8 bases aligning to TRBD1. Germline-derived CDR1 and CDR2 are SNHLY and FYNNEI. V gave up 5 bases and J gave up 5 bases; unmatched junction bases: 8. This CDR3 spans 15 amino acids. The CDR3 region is CASSPRTGPNNEQFF. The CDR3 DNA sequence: TGTGCCAGCAGTCCCCGGACAGGGCCCAACAATGAGCAGTTCTTC.

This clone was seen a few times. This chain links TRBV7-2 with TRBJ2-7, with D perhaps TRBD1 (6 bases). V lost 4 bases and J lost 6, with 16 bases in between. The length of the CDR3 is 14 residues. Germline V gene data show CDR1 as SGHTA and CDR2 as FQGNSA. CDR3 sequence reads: CASSSRGGEGEQYF. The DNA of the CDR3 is TGTGCCAGCAGCTCGAGAGGGGGAGAGGGCGAGCAGTACTTC. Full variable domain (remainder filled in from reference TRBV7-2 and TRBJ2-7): GAGVSQSPSNKVTEKGKDVELRCDPISGHTALYWYRQSLGQGLEFLIYFQGNSAPDKSGLPSDRFSAERTGGSVSTLTIQRTQQEDSAVYLCASSSRGGEGEQYFGPGTRLTVT.

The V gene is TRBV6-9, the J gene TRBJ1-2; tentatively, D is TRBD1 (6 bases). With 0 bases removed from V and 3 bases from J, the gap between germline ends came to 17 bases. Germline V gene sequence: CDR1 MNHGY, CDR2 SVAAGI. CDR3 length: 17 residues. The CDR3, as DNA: TGTGCCAGCAGTTATTCAGTAGACAGGCCTCATGACTATGGCTACACCTTC. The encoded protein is CASSYSVDRPHDYGYTF.

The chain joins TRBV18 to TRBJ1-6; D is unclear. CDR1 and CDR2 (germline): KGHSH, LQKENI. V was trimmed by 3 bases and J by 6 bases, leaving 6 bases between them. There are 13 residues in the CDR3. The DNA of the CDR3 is TGTGCCAGCTCACCTCTACTTAATTCACCCCTCCACTTT. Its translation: CASSPLLNSPLHF.

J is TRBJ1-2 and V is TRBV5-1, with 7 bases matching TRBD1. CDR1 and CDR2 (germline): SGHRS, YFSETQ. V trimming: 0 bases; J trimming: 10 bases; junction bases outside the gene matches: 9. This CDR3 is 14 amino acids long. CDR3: CASSLAGTEIDYTF. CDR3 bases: TGCGCCAGCAGCTTGGCAGGGACAGAAATCGACTACACCTTC.

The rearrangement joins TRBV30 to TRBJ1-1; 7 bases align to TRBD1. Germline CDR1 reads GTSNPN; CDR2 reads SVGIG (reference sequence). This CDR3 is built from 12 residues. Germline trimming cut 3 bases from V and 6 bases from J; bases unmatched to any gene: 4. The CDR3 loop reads CAWSRDSPEAFF. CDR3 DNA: TGTGCCTGGAGCCGGGACAGCCCTGAAGCTTTCTTT.